A single sample gave rise to the 8 T cell receptor beta chains below, sequenced in a study of T cells in localized non-small cell lung cancer. Measured with immunoSEQ multiplex PCR; TCRdb has only the in-frame clones, and not every one. The table has some 2,000 clones, around a third seen once; the top ten hold 9.5% to 13%. Material: normal lung tissue next to the tumor, obtained before any cancer treatment. These receptor sequences come from a woman aged 40-69 years with stage I lung adenocarcinoma.

This rearrangement joins TRBV29-1 to TRBJ2-1; D possibly corresponds to TRBD1 (6 bases). CDR3 length: 12 residues. Looked up from germline, CDR1 is SQVTM and CDR2 is ANQGSEA. Trimming pared 6 bases from V and 4 bases from J, leaving 10 bases between. The CDR3 here is CSVTGQYNEQFF. The CDR3 DNA reads TGCAGCGTGACCGGACAGTACAATGAGCAGTTCTTC.

This clone was recorded a few times. The chain links TRBV6-8 to TRBJ2-1; tentatively, D is TRBD2 (6 bases). There are 17 residues in the CDR3. Germline CDR1 MNHGY, CDR2 SAAAGT. V shed 6 bases and J shed 0 bases, with 18 bases lying between them. The CDR3 nucleotides are TGTGCCAGCAGACCCGGCGGGGCGCTCAGCTCCTACAATGAGCAGTTCTTC. Translation gives CASRPGGALSSYNEQFF.

This clone occurred a few times. The junction and the germline gene differ at one end; a read error may be behind it. The CDR3 coding sequence is TGTGCCAGCAGTGAGCGGACAGGCAACACCGGGGAGCTGTTTTTT. Translated: CASSERTGNTGELFF. The V call is TRBV10-3, the J call TRBJ2-2; 7 bases are a match to TRBD1. The CDR3 totals 15 residues. Germline values: CDR1 ENHRY, CDR2 SYGVKD.

The V and J genes are TRBV30 and TRBJ2-1; possible D gene TRBD2, 6 bases. The germline V gene encodes CDR1 GTSNPN and CDR2 SVGIG (reference sequence). The CDR3 has 14 residues. V lost 4 bases and J lost 5, with 15 bases in between. CDR3 region: CAWTSGGFDNEQFF. In nucleotides, the CDR3 is TGTGCCTGGACCTCCGGGGGTTTCGACAATGAGCAGTTCTTC.

This rearrangement joins TRBV29-1 to TRBJ2-7; 8 nucleotides align to TRBD2. Germline V gene data show CDR1 as SQVTM and CDR2 as ANQGSEA. This CDR3 has 13 amino acids. The V segment lost 0 bases and the J segment 7 bases; nucleotides outside the gene matches: 5. CDR3 DNA: TGCAGCGTTGAAGATCACAGCGGGAGTGAGCAGTACTTC. Translated, it gives CSVEDHSGSEQYF.

The chain carries TRBV30 and TRBJ1-3; 8 bases match TRBD1. This CDR3 is 18 amino acids long. The germline CDR1 and CDR2 sequences are GTSNPN and SVGIG (reference sequence). Losses at the gene ends were 0 bases for V and 1 base for J; bases not matched to a gene: 11. The CDR3 here is CAWSVRPGQGGSGNTIYF. The CDR3 nucleotides read TGTGCCTGGAGTGTAAGGCCCGGACAGGGTGGATCTGGAAACACCATATATTTT.

In its sample, this clone is large (0.1 to 1%). The chain carries TRBV11-3 and TRBJ2-1; 7 bases line up with TRBD2. CDR1 and CDR2 from the germline V gene are SGHNT and YENEEA. After removal of 7 bases from V and 2 bases from J, the junction contained 8 bases not matched to a gene. This CDR3 spans 15 amino acids. CDR3: CASTFGGRPYNEQFF. In DNA form, the CDR3 reads TGTGCCAGCACCTTTGGCGGGAGACCCTACAATGAGCAGTTCTTC.

For the CDR3, the DNA is TGCGCCAGCAGCTTCAGTCCGGGACAGATCTACGAGCAGTACTTC. Its translation is CASSFSPGQIYEQYF. The genes are TRBV5-1 and TRBJ2-7; 7 bases are a match to TRBD1. The CDR3 loop spans 15 amino acids. Trimming removed 2 bases from V and 3 bases from J; junction bases left unmatched: 8. From germline, CDR1 is SGHRS and CDR2 YFSETQ.